This T cell receptor (beta chain) was obtained from a study of T-cell reconstitution after alpha-beta-depleted transplantation in children. Overall study findings and caveats: High day-60 TCRbeta diversity in some patients came from surviving recipient T cells and thymic progenitors.

Unique molecular identifiers were incorporated when the TCRbeta library was constructed. MiXCR, run by TCRdb on the PCR reads, gives a single entry per CDR3 protein. The sample has roughly 570,000 distinct CDR3 sequences, roughly 27% seen once. This CDR3 is built from 16 residues. Germline V gene data show CDR1 as SGHRS and CDR2 as YFSETQ. V was clipped by 0 bases and J by 5 bases, with 17 bases between them. On this clonotype itself: Antigen: not known.

The sequence was collected from a boy in the first two years of life with Wiskott-Aldrich syndrome, due to receive a stem cell transplant. This specimen was PBMCs, taken before TCRalphabeta/CD19-depleted stem cell transplant. The genes are TRBV5-1 and TRBJ1-2; D possibly corresponds to TRBD1 (5 bases). CDR3 sequence reads: CASSLALGTDAYGYTF. The CDR3 coding sequence is TGCGCCAGCAGCTTGGCCCTAGGGACGGACGCTTATGGCTACACCTTC.